This T cell receptor (beta chain) was retrieved from a study of blood T cells in healthy people across ages. Study outcomes and limitations: There were more naive CD4+ cells and higher diversity in long-lived donors than in aged donors.

Sample-barcoded 5' priming and a J-beta primer mix drove a second PCR of about 6 to 11 cycles. TCRdb used MiXCR to reprocess the 5' RACE reads, holding one entry per CDR3 protein. Of roughly 1,500,000 distinct CDR3 sequences listed, approximately 42% are singletons. This clonotype has a handful of counts. The antigen is undetermined. This TCR derives from a woman under 30 in good health. The sequenced material came from blood.

The CDR3 loop is CASSLEALRPTDTQYF. DNA of the CDR3: TGTGCCAGCAGTTTAGAGGCCCTCCGTCCCACAGATACGCAGTATTTT. J is TRBJ2-3 and V is TRBV12-3 or TRBV12-4; no definite D call. V lost 1 base and J 2 bases, leaving 13 bases between the germline ends. The CDR3 runs 16 residues.